Following are 17 T cell receptor beta chains from one sample sequenced in a study of tumor-infiltrating lymphocytes in primary liver carcinoma. Synthesis of TCR beta cDNA was carried out from 500 ng total RNA with a constant-region primer. Researchers made the TCR beta libraries by running three nested multiplex PCR rounds with slightly modified ARM-PCR. The study ran its first two PCR rounds for about 11 cycles each, using TRBV1-TRBV30 forward primers and a C-beta reverse primer. Each CDR3 protein gets one entry after TCRdb re-called the multiplex PCR reads with MiXCR. This repertoire shows approximately 190,000 distinct CDR3 sequences, approximately 80% found once; its top ten account for about a sixth. For each extraction, RNA and DNA were obtained together from about 19-30 mg of unsorted bulk tissue. The sample comprised tumor tissue from primary liver carcinoma. The origin of the receptors is a man in his forties or fifties with primary liver carcinoma and hepatitis B virus infection.

The chain employs TRBV30 and TRBJ2-4; 9 bases match TRBD1. This CDR3 spans 14 amino acids. The V gene's germline CDR1 is GTSNPN and CDR2 SVGIG (reference sequence). The junction had 6 bases not matched to a gene; V was cut back by 0 bases and J by 9 bases. DNA for the CDR3: TGTGCCTGGAGTGTACTAGGGACAGGGAGCATTCAGTACTTC. Its translation: CAWSVLGTGSIQYF.

As to this clonotype: The CDR3 end shows no conserved phenylalanine or tryptophan, and so a read error is likely. The chain couples TRBV29-1 to TRBJ2-3; D is unclear. Between the trimmed V and J ends, which lost 3 bases and 6 bases, there was a span of 10 bases. Germline assignment: CDR1 SQVTM and CDR2 ANQGSEA. The CDR3 loop spans 12 amino acids. The chain's CDR3 is CSVDLTTDTQYL. CDR3 nucleotides: TGCAGCGTTGATCTTACCACGGATACGCAGTATTTA.

Remarks on this clonotype: Germline and junction disagree at one end, which may indicate a read error. The chain couples TRBV6-1 to TRBJ1-4; D is ambiguous. Germline V lookup: CDR1 MNHNS, CDR2 SASEGT. There are 16 residues in the CDR3. The CDR3 loop reads CASSEAGIATNEKLCF. The CDR3 DNA follows: TGTGCCAGTAGTGAAGCGGGTATTGCAACTAATGAAAAACTGTGTTTT.

Comments on this clonotype: Sequence at one end of the junction differs from germline and may be a read error. V and J are TRBV6-1 and TRBJ1-5, with 7 nucleotides matching TRBD1. Germline CDR1 is MNHNS and CDR2 is SASEGT. The CDR3 is 16 amino acids. CDR3 residues: CANSVITVPRGQPQHF. CDR3 sequence (DNA): TGTGCCAACAGTGTCATTACAGTGCCCAGGGGGCAGCCCCAGCATTTT.

For this clonotype: Germline and junction disagree at one end, which may indicate a read error. The chain combines TRBV18 with TRBJ2-4; the D is unclear. The length of the CDR3 is 14 residues. The germline CDR1 and CDR2 sequences are KGHSH and LQKENI. The CDR3 reads CASSPPQPKNIQYF. CDR3 DNA: TGTGCCAGCTCACCACCTCAGCCCAAAAACATTCAGTATTTC.

The count of this clonotype is one. The conserved closing phenylalanine or tryptophan is absent in this CDR3, likely reflecting a read error. The rearrangement uses TRBV29-1 and TRBJ2-6, with TRBD2 identical over 14 bases. From germline, CDR1 is SQVTM and CDR2 ANQGSEA. The CDR3 runs 18 residues. V shed 4 bases, J shed 0 bases, and the junction held 5 bases outside the gene matches. CDR3 DNA: TGCAGCGTTGGAGGGACTAGCGGGAGTCTCTCTGGGGCCAACGTCCTGACTTAC. Its translation is CSVGGTSGSLSGANVLTY.

Worth noting for this clonotype: At one of its ends the junction is not consistent with the germline gene, which may arise from a read error. The rearrangement links TRBV30 to TRBJ1-1, with D unresolved. Looked up from germline, CDR1 is GTSNPN and CDR2 is SVGIG (reference sequence). The CDR3 length is 15 residues. The DNA of the CDR3 is TGTGCCTGGTTGGTCCAGTGGGATGGCGGCACTGAAGCTTTGTTT. Protein: CAWLVQWDGGTEALF.

This clonotype has a handful of counts. This may stem from a read error, because a much larger clone lies one nucleotide away. The chain employs TRBV29-1 and TRBJ1-1; 7 nucleotides match TRBD1. The CDR3 totals 13 residues. Germline V lookup: CDR1 SQVTM, CDR2 ANQGSEA. Here the CDR3 reads CSVRQGSNIEAFF. The CDR3 coding sequence is TGCAGCGTGCGACAGGGAAGTAACATTGAAGCTTTCTTT.

Concerning this clonotype itself: An end of the junction differs from the germline gene, which may be a read error. The chain links TRBV19 to TRBJ1-1; D may be TRBD1 (5 bases). This CDR3 is 14 amino acids long. The germline V gene has CDR1 LNHDA and CDR2 SQIVND (reference sequence). The CDR3 protein is CACSMGQLKTEAFF. The CDR3 DNA reads TGTGCCTGTAGTATGGGGCAGTTGAAGACTGAAGCTTTCTTT.

Comments on this clonotype: Given a much more abundant clone one base away, this may be a read error. The J gene is TRBJ2-7, the V gene TRBV28, with TRBD2 matching over 7 bases. Germline assignment: CDR1 MDHEN and CDR2 SYDVKM. This CDR3 has 16 amino acids. As DNA, the CDR3 is TGTGCCATCAGTTTCGGGGGGAGCGGGAAATATTACGAGCAGTACTTC. This codes for CAISFGGSGKYYEQYF.

The chain employs TRBV5-6 and TRBJ2-7; TRBD1 agrees at 9 bases. V lost 7 bases to trimming and J lost 3 bases; unmatched junction nucleotides: 8. CDR1 is SGHDT and CDR2 is YYEEEE in the germline V gene. The CDR3 has 14 amino acids. CDR3 amino acids: CASGTGRTLYEQYF. In DNA form, the CDR3 reads TGTGCCAGCGGGACAGGGAGGACCCTCTACGAGCAGTACTTC.

This clonotype turned up a few times. Sequence at one end of the junction differs from germline and may be a read error. DNA for the CDR3: TGTAGCGTCACTCTAACGGGAGTAACAGATACGCAGTATTTT. Its translation: CSVTLTGVTDTQYF. V is TRBV29-1 and J is TRBJ2-3; tentative D call: TRBD2 (6 bases). The CDR3 is 14 amino acids. Germline V gene sequence: CDR1 SQVTM, CDR2 ANQGSEA.

As regards this clonotype: Being one base from a much bigger clone, this may be a read error. The chain's CDR3 is CASSPPNLSGTDSYEQYF. CDR3 coding DNA: TGTGCCAGCAGCCCACCGAATCTCTCAGGGACGGACTCCTACGAGCAGTACTTC. The V gene is TRBV21-1, the J gene TRBJ2-7; the table's D call, TRBD1, was not checked against the DNA. TRBV21-1 represents a pseudogene. CDR3 length: 18 residues.

As to this clonotype: One end of the junction fails to match germline, which may point to a read error. The chain carries TRBV4-2 and TRBJ2-5; D possibly matches TRBD1 or TRBD2 (5 bases each). Germline V lookup: CDR1 LGHNA, CDR2 YNFKEQ. The CDR3 totals 18 residues. The CDR3 sequence: CASSQENGVGDQREIQCF. CDR3 in DNA: TGTGCCAGCAGCCAAGAAAATGGTGTCGGGGACCAAAGGGAGATCCAGTGCTTC.

The chain couples TRBV11-3 to TRBJ1-5; no definite D call. V lost 0 bases and J 6 bases, leaving 12 bases between the germline ends. The germline V gene has CDR1 SGHNT and CDR2 YENEEA. The CDR3 contains 15 residues. In DNA form, the CDR3 reads TGTGCCAGCAGCTTAGATCTGGGTGAGGTTCAGCCCCAGCATTTT. This encodes CASSLDLGEVQPQHF.

As for this clonotype: Since a much larger clone is just one base distant, this may be a read error. The J gene is TRBJ2-1, the V gene TRBV5-1; 7 nucleotides align to TRBD2. CDR3 length: 17 residues. Trimming removed 2 bases from V and 4 bases from J; junction bases left unmatched: 12. In germline, CDR1 is SGHRS, CDR2 YFSETQ. The CDR3 DNA follows: TGCGCCAGCAGCTTTGGTACGGAGGGAGCGGGGTACAATGAGCAGTTCTTC. Translation: CASSFGTEGAGYNEQFF.

Note on this clonotype: One junction end disagrees with the germline gene, perhaps due to a read error. This sequence joins TRBV4-3 and TRBJ2-7; 9 bases are a match to TRBD2. From germline, CDR1 is LGHNA and CDR2 YSLEER. The CDR3 contains 15 residues. This CDR3 is CTSRPDRAGGYEQYF. In DNA form, the CDR3 reads TGCACCAGCAGGCCCGATCGAGCGGGAGGCTACGAACAGTACTTC.